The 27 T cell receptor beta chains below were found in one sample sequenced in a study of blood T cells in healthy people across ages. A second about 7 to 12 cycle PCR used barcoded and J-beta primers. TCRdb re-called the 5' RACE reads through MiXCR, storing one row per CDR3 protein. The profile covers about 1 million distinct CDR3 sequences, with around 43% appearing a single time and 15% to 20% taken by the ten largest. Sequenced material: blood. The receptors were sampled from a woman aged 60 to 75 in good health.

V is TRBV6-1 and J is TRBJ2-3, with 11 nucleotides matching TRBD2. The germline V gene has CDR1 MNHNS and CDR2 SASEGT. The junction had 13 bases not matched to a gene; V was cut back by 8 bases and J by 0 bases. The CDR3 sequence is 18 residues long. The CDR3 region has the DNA TGTGCCAGCCGCTTCACTAGCGGGGGTACCCTTAGCACAGATACGCAGTATTTT. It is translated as CASRFTSGGTLSTDTQYF.

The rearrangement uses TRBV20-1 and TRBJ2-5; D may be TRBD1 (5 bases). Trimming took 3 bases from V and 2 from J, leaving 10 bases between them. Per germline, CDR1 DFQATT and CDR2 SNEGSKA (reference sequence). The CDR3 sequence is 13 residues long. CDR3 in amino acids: CSARVTVQETQYF. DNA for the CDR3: TGCAGTGCTAGGGTGACAGTTCAAGAGACCCAGTACTTC.

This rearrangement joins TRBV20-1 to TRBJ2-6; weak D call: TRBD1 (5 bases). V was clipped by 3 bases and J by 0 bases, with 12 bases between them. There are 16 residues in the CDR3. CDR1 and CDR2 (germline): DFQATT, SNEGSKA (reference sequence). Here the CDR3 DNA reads TGCAGTGCTAGCCAGGGCCACCTCTCTGGGGCCAACGTCCTGACTTTC. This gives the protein CSASQGHLSGANVLTF.

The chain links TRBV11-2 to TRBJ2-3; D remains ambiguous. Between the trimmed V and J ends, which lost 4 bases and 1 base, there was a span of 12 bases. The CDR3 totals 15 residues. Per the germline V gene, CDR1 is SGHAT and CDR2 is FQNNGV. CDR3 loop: CASSYFRQGTDTQYF. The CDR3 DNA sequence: TGTGCCAGCAGCTACTTCAGGCAGGGCACAGATACGCAGTATTTT.

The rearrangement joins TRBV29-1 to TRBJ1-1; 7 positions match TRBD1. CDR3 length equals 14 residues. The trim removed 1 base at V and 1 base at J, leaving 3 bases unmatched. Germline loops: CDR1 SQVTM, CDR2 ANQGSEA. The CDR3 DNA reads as TGCAGCGTTGAAGCGGGACAGACGAACACTGAAGCTTTCTTT. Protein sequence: CSVEAGQTNTEAFF.

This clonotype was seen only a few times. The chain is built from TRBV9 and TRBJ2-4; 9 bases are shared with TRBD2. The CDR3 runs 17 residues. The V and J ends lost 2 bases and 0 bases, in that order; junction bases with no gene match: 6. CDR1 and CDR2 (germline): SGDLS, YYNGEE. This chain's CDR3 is CASSVGGGGLAKNIQYF. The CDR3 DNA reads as TGTGCCAGCAGCGTGGGCGGGGGGGGTCTAGCCAAAAACATTCAGTACTTC.

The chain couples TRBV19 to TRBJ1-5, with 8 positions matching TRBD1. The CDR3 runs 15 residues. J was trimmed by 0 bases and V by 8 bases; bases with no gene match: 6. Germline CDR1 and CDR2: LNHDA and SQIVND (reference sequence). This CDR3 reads CASLPGQVSNQPQHF. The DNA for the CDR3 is TGTGCCAGTCTTCCGGGACAGGTTAGCAATCAGCCCCAGCATTTT.

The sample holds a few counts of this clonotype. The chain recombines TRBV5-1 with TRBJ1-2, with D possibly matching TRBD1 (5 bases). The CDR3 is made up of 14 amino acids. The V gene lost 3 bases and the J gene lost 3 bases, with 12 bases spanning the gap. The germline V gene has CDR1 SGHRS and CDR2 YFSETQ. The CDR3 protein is CASSSIRGDYGYTF. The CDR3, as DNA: TGCGCCAGCAGCTCCATTCGAGGGGACTATGGCTACACCTTC.

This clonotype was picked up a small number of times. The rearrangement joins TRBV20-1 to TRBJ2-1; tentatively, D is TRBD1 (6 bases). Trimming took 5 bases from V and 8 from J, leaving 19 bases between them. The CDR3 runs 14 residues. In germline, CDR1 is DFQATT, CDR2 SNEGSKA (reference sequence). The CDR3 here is CSAPRTSGTYEQFF. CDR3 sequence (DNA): TGCAGTGCTCCGAGGACCTCAGGGACATATGAGCAGTTCTTC.

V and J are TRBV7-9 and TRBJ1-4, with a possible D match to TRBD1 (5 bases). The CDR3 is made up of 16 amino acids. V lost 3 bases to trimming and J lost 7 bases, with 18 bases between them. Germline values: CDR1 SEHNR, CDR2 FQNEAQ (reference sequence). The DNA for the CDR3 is TGTGCCAGCAGCTTGTTCGGGGCGGGCGGTCGTGAAAAACTGTTTTTT. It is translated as CASSLFGAGGREKLFF.

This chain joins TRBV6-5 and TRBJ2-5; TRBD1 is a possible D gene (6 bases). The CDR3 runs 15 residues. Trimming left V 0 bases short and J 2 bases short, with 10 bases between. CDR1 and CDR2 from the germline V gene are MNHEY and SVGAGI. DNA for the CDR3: TGTGCCAGCAGTTACTCGACAGGTCATCAAGAGACCCAGTACTTC. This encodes CASSYSTGHQETQYF.

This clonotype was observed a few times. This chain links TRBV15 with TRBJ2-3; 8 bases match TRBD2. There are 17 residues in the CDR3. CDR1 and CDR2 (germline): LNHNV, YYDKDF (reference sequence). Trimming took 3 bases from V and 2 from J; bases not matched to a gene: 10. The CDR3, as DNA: TGTGCCACCAGCAGGGCTCGGGGTAGCGGGATCACAGATACGCAGTATTTT. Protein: CATSRARGSGITDTQYF.

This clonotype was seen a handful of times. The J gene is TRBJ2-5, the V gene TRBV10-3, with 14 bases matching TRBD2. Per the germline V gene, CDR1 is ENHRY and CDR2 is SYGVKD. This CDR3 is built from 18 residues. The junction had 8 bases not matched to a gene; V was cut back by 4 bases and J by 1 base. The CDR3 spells CAISGSGTSGRSQETQYF. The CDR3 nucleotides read TGTGCCATCAGTGGGAGCGGGACTAGCGGGAGATCCCAAGAGACCCAGTACTTC.

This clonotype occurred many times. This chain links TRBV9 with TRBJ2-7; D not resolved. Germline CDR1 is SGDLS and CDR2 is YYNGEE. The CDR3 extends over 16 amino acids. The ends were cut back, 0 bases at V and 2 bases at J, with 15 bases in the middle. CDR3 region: CASSVGSASNTYEQYF. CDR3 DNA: TGTGCCAGCAGCGTAGGGTCAGCTTCTAATACCTACGAGCAGTACTTC.

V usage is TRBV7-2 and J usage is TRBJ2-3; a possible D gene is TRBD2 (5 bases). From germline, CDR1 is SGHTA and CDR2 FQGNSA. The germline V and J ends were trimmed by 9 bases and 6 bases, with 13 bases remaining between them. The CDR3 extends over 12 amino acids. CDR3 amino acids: CARAVTGDTQYF. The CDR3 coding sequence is TGTGCCAGAGCGGTTACGGGTGATACGCAGTATTTT.

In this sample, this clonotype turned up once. The DNA of the CDR3 is TGTGCCATCAGTAAGGCTGTGACAGGGGGGTCAGATACGCAGTATTTT. Translating gives CAISKAVTGGSDTQYF. The chain carries TRBV10-3 and TRBJ2-3, with TRBD1 matching 9 bases. The germline V gene has CDR1 ENHRY and CDR2 SYGVKD. Trimming cost V 5 bases and J 4 bases; bases outside gene matches: 10. The CDR3 spans 16 residues.

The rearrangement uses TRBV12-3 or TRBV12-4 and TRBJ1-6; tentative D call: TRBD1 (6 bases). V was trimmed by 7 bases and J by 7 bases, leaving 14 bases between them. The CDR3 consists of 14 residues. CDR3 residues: CASKGGTGNSPLHF. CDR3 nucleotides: TGTGCCAGCAAAGGGGGGACGGGGAATTCACCCCTCCACTTT.

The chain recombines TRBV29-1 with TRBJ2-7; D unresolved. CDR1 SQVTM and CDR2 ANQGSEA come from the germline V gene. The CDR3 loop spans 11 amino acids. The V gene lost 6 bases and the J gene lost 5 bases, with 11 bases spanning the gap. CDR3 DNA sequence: TGCAGCGTCTGGACCGAGGACGAGCAGTACTTC. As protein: CSVWTEDEQYF.

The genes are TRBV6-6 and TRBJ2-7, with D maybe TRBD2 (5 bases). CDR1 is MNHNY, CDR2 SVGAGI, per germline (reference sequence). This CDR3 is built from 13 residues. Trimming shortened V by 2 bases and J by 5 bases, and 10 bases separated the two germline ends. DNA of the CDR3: TGTGCCAGCAGTTACATGTCGCGGGACGAGCAGTACTTC. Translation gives CASSYMSRDEQYF.

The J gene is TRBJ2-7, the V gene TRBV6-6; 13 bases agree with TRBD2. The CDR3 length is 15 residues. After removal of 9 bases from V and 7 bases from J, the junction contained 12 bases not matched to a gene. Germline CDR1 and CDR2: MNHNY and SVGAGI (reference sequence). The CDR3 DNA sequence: TGTGCCAGGAGGACTAGCGGGAGCCCTTGGAATGAGCAGTACTTC. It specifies CARRTSGSPWNEQYF.

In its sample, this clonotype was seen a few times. CDR3: CASNPGGVAYEQYF. In DNA, the CDR3 is TGTGCCAGCAACCCTGGAGGAGTCGCCTACGAGCAGTACTTC. The chain has TRBV11-2 and TRBJ2-7, with a possible D match to TRBD2 (5 bases). V gave up 7 bases and J gave up 2 bases, with 15 bases separating them. The CDR3 loop spans 14 amino acids. Germline loops: CDR1 SGHAT, CDR2 FQNNGV. Based on the CDR3 plus reference TRBV11-2 and TRBJ2-7, the full variable domain is EAGVAQSPRYKIIEKRQSVAFWCNPISGHATLYWYQQILGQGPKLLIQFQNNGVVDDSQLPKDRFSAERLKGVDSTLKIQPAKLEDSAVYLCASNPGGVAYEQYFGPGTRLTVT.

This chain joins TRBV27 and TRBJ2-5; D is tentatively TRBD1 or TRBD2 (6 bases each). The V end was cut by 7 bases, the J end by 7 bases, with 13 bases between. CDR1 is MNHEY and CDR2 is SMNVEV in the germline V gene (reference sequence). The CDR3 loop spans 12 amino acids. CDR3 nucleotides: TGTGCCAGCAAGGGGGGCGTCGGGACCCAGTACTTC. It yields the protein CASKGGVGTQYF.

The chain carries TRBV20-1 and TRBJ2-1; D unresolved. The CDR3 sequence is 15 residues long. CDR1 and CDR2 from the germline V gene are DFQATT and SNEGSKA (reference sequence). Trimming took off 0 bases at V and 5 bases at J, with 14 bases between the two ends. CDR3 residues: CSARDFRQTNNEQFF. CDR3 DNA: TGCAGTGCTAGAGATTTCAGGCAAACTAACAATGAGCAGTTCTTC.

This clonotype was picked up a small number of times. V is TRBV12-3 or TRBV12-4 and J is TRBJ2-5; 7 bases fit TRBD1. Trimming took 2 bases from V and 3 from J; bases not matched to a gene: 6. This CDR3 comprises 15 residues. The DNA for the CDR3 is TGTGCCAGCAGTTTATCGACAGGGCGAAAAGAGACCCAGTACTTC. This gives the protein CASSLSTGRKETQYF.

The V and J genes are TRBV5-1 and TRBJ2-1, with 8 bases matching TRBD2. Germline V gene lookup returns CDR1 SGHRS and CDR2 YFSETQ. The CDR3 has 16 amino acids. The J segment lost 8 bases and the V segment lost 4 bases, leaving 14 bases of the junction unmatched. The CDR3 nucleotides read TGCGCCAGCAGCCATGGTGTAGCGGGATTGGCCTATGAGCAGTTCTTC. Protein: CASSHGVAGLAYEQFF.

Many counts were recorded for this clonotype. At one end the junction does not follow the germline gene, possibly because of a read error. The CDR3 here is CSVDRLVYDEQFF. The CDR3 DNA reads TGCAGCGTAGATCGACTAGTCTACGATGAGCAGTTCTTC. The V gene is TRBV29-1, the J gene TRBJ2-1; a weak D match, TRBD2 (6 bases). Germline V gives CDR1 SQVTM, CDR2 ANQGSEA. The CDR3 runs 13 residues.

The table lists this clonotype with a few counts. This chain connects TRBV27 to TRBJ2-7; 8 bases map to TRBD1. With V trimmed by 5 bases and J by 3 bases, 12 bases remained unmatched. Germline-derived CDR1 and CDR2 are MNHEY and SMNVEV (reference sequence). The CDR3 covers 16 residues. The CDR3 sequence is CASSGLGQGFIYEQYF. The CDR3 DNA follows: TGTGCCAGCAGTGGACTCGGACAGGGTTTCATCTACGAGCAGTACTTC.